Listed below are T cell receptor beta chains from one sample, sequenced in a study of blood T cell repertoires in COVID-19. Only in-frame clones appear in the TCRdb table, and some are missing; sequencing was by immunoSEQ multiplex PCR. The sample lists more than 200,000 clones, less than 90% occurring once. Input material: peripheral blood. The receptors shown here come from a woman older than 75 with COVID-19, enrolled during active disease. Each CDR3 is given with its conserved first and last residue. A D gene is named only where the DNA matches it firmly. Only some rows state a clone size, as once, few, many or a class for expanded clones.

clone size	V gene	J gene	D gene	CDR3 DNA	CDR3 protein
.	TRBV28	TRBJ2-7	.	TGTGCCAGCAGTTCGGGCTACGAGCAGTACTTC	CASSSGYEQYF
few	TRBV5-4	TRBJ1-1	.	TGTGCCAGCAGCTTACAGGGCCGGGGGGACACTGAAGCTTTCTTT	CASSLQGRGDTEAFF
.	TRBV12-3/TRBV12-4	TRBJ2-7	.	TGTGCCAGCAGTTTACGAAGCGGCGAGCAGTACTTC	CASSLRSGEQYF
few	TRBV9	TRBJ1-4	.	TGTGCCAGCAGCGTAGATATGAGGGGGGAAAAACTGTTTTTT	CASSVDMRGEKLFF
.	TRBV19	TRBJ1-6	.	TGTGCCACCCAGGATCTTCTCGGATCACCCCTCCACTTT	CATQDLLGSPLHF
.	TRBV2	TRBJ2-3	TRBD2	TGTGCCAGCAGTGAAAATACGGGGGGGCCTAGCACAGATACGCAGTATTTT	CASSENTGGPSTDTQYF
.	TRBV5-1	TRBJ1-2	TRBD1	TGCGCCAGCAGCTCCGGGACAGGAAACTATGGCTACACCTTC	CASSSGTGNYGYTF
.	TRBV7-2	TRBJ1-1	TRBD1	TGTGCCAGCAGCTGGACAGGGAGCCCTAGTGAAGCTTTCTTT	CASSWTGSPSEAFF
.	TRBV3-1/TRBV3-2	TRBJ1-5	.	TGTGCCAGCAGCCAAACCCTTCGACAGGTCAATCAGCCCCAGCATTTT	CASSQTLRQVNQPQHF
.	TRBV19	TRBJ1-2	.	TGTGCCAGTAGCCTCAAGGGGGGAGGGCGTTATGGCTACACCTTC	CASSLKGGGRYGYTF